This T cell receptor (beta chain) originates from a study of OX40 agonist ivuxolimab in advanced cancers. Study context: Intravenous ivuxolimab at 0.01 to 10 mg/kg was given to patients every 2 weeks. Checkpoint inhibitors had been given previously to approximately 41% of patients. Study-level findings and limits: At 0.1 to 3.0 mg/kg and by week 6, CD4+ and CD8+ T cells in the blood had expanded clonally.

Autoimmune disease history or systemic immunosuppression disqualified patients. Some clones are missing from TCRdb's copy, which holds only in-frame ones; the method was immunoSEQ multiplex PCR. The sample records under 45,000 clones, over 75% being singletons. About this clone: Its cognate antigen is unknown.

This CDR3 is 14 amino acids long. Germline V gene sequence: CDR1 LNHDA, CDR2 SQIVND (reference sequence). The V end was cut by 4 bases, the J end by 0 bases, with 7 bases between. Sample: CD4+ or CD8+ T cells sorted from blood, taken in a trial of the OX40 agonist ivuxolimab. The clonotype was recovered from an adult with an advanced solid tumor such as melanoma, head and neck, liver or kidney cancer. The V and J genes are TRBV19 and TRBJ2-1, with a weak D call TRBD1 (6 bases). In nucleotides, the CDR3 is TGTGCCAGTAGTAGGACAGTCTCCTACAATGAGCAGTTCTTC. It yields the protein CASSRTVSYNEQFF.